This TCR beta chain was profiled in a study of shared clonotypes between healthy human individuals. Study-level points and caveats: Clonotype sharing among donors was thought likely to change with sequencing depth. Clonotypes shared by all four sorted-subset donors had higher generation probabilities than non-shared clonotypes.

This clone was observed a single time. Antigen: not known. The data were produced by immunoSEQ multiplex PCR, yet TCRdb's version contains in-frame clones alone and is incomplete. The top ten clones hold over 1.3% of a sample with about 1 million clones, approximately 70% of them seen once. The CD4+ fraction was divided into a CD45RA+ naive subset and a CD45RA-negative memory subset. Sequenced: memory CD4+ T cells sorted from blood. Subset specified: CD45RA-negative fraction. The clonotype comes from a man aged 18-30 years in good health.

The CDR3 spells CASSLALTGANVLTF. CDR3 nucleotide sequence: TGTGCCAGCAGTTTGGCCCTTACTGGGGCCAACGTCCTGACTTTC. This sequence joins TRBV28 and TRBJ2-6; D uncertain. V was cut by 3 bases and J by 2 bases, with 8 bases left in between. This CDR3 is built from 15 residues. Germline V gene lookup returns CDR1 MDHEN and CDR2 SYDVKM.